A single sample is the source of the 30 T cell receptor beta chains below, sequenced in a study of T cells in women clearing cervical HPV infection (dated by TCRdb to 2017 to 2018). To prepare the library, the immunoSEQ multiplex PCR assay was applied. The source is immuneACCESS, and TCRdb retained only in-frame sequences with V and J called. Part of the clones is not carried over; for the studies checked, unresolved V genes explain less than half of this, and the remainder is unexplained. This sample's clone table shows about 36,000 clones. The top ten constitute approximately 1.5% of the sample. The sample was blood buffy coat. Receptors originate from a woman aged 18-70 years with a cervical HPV16 infection that either progressed to CIN3+ or cleared (not recorded which).

About this clone itself: The CDR3 end is not reached by the read, which stops 3 residues before it; the germline J gene fills it in. This chain uses TRBV12-3 or TRBV12-4 with TRBJ2-2, with 13 bases matching TRBD2. V shed 5 bases and J 8 bases; nucleotides not matched to a gene: 5. The CDR3 sequence is 15 residues long. The CDR3 loop reads CASSAGLAGVGELFF. The CDR3 DNA, read in part, is TGTGCCAGCAGTGCCGGACTAGCGGGAGTAGGGGAG.

With regard to this clone: The missing CDR3 end, 3 residues past where the read stops, is filled in from the germline J gene. J is TRBJ1-2 and V is TRBV7-7; D remains unclear. CDR3 length: 14 residues. Per germline, CDR1 SSHAT and CDR2 FNYEAQ (reference sequence). The chain's CDR3 is CASSPLDSTDTYTF. The sequenced part of the CDR3 DNA is TGTGCCAGCAGCCCCTTGGACTCCACAGATACC.

A word on this clone: The CDR3 goes on 3 residues after the read ends, and that part is filled in from the germline J gene. The chain joins TRBV23-1 to TRBJ1-1, with D perhaps TRBD1 (5 bases). TRBV23-1 is an ORF; its function is uncertain. This CDR3 is 14 amino acids long. Between the trimmed V and J ends, which lost 1 base and 1 base, there was a span of 7 bases. The part of the CDR3 DNA that was read is TGCGCCAGCAGTCAATGTCAGGGGAACACTGAA. Protein: CASSQCQGNTE. Given in full, the CDR3 is CASSQCQGNTEAFF.

A remark on this clone: The sequence runs out 3 residues before the end of the CDR3; the remainder is reconstructed from the germline J gene. The rearrangement links TRBV29-1 to TRBJ2-7, with D perhaps TRBD1 (5 bases). Looked up from germline, CDR1 is SQVTM and CDR2 is ANQGSEA. The ends were cut back, 4 bases at V and 3 bases at J, with 19 bases in the middle. The CDR3 loop spans 15 amino acids. The CDR3 loop is CSVVGAGLGLYEQYF. Incomplete CDR3 DNA: TGCAGCGTTGTAGGGGCAGGCCTGGGTCTCTACGAG.

In regard to this clone: The read comes to an end 3 residues before the CDR3 does, leaving the germline J gene to fill in the end. The chain recombines TRBV20-1 with TRBJ2-3; TRBD1 might be the D (5 bases). This CDR3 is 14 amino acids long. Germline lookup yields CDR1 DFQATT and CDR2 SNEGSKA (reference sequence). CDR3 in amino acids: CSAKGLGAGETQYF. CDR3 bases read: TGCAGTGCTAAGGGGTTAGGGGCTGGAGAGACG.

On this clone itself: The read terminates 3 residues ahead of where the CDR3 ends, so the germline J gene completes it. The rearrangement joins TRBV18 to TRBJ1-2, with D possibly being TRBD1 (5 bases). Trimming stripped 1 base from V and 1 base from J, with 10 bases between. This CDR3 is built from 15 residues. Germline-derived CDR1 and CDR2 are KGHSH and LQKENI. Partial CDR3 DNA: TGTGCCAGCTCACCACTGGTTGACAGTAACTATGGC. Translated, it gives CASSPLVDSNYG. In full, the CDR3 is CASSPLVDSNYGYTF.

To note about this clone: The sequenced fragment ends 3 residues before the CDR3 boundary, so the rest is inferred from the germline J gene. This chain uses TRBV7-4 with TRBJ2-2, with 10 nucleotides matching TRBD1. Germline CDR1 SGHVT, CDR2 SQSDAQ. The CDR3 is 17 amino acids. The CDR3 reads CASSPPGQGFYNSPLFF. CDR3 DNA, as far as it was read: TGTGCCAGCAGCCCGCCGGGACAGGGGTTTTATAATTCACCG.

As regards this clone: Read coverage stops 3 residues before the CDR3 terminus; the germline J gene supplies the remainder. The chain links TRBV20-1 to TRBJ2-3; 11 nucleotides match TRBD2. The CDR3 is made up of 15 amino acids. Trimming took 1 base from V and 3 from J; bases not matched to a gene: 3. Germline loops: CDR1 DFQATT, CDR2 SNEGSKA (reference sequence). The CDR3 DNA, read in part, is TGCAGTGCTAGAGCGGCTAGCGGGGGGACAGATACG. It specifies CSARAASGGTDT. The CDR3 in its entirety is CSARAASGGTDTQYF.

Regarding this clone: From the germline J gene comes the end of the CDR3, since the read stops 3 residues before it. The chain has TRBV19 and TRBJ1-4; D remains ambiguous. Trimming took off 6 bases at V and 0 bases at J, with 11 bases between the two ends. CDR1 LNHDA and CDR2 SQIVND come from the germline V gene (reference sequence). The CDR3 has 15 residues. The CDR3 DNA, read in part, is TGTGCCAGTAGGCTCCAGGATACAACTAATGAAAAA. Its translation: CASRLQDTTNEK. The complete CDR3 protein is CASRLQDTTNEKLFF. Based on the CDR3 plus reference TRBV19 and TRBJ1-4, the full variable domain is DGGITQSPKYLFRKEGQNVTLSCEQNLNHDAMYWYRQDPGQGLRLIYYSQIVNDFQKGDIAEGYSVSREKKESFPLTVTSAQKNPTAFYLCASRLQDTTNEKLFFGSGTQLSVL.

As for this clone: The sequenced fragment ends 3 residues before the CDR3 boundary, so the rest is inferred from the germline J gene. This rearrangement joins TRBV19 to TRBJ2-1, with 9 bases lining up with TRBD1. Germline V gives CDR1 LNHDA, CDR2 SQIVND (reference sequence). There are 16 residues in the CDR3. The junction had 15 bases not matched to a gene; V was cut back by 8 bases and J by 7 bases. The CDR3 protein is CASSKKPGQGRNEQFF. The DNA read from the CDR3 is TGTGCCAGTTCTAAAAAGCCGGGACAGGGAAGAAATGAG.

Note on this clone: From the germline J gene comes the end of the CDR3, since the read stops 3 residues before it. The chain carries TRBV9 and TRBJ1-6; D gene ambiguous. CDR1 and CDR2 (germline): SGDLS, YYNGEE. Between the trimmed V and J ends, which lost 0 bases and 7 bases, there was a span of 8 bases. CDR3 length equals 14 residues. The CDR3 region is CASSVEGLNSPLHF. Partial CDR3 DNA: TGTGCCAGCAGCGTAGAGGGTTTAAATTCACCC.

As regards this clone: The observed sequence ends 3 residues before the CDR3 terminus, with the missing tail filled in from the germline J gene. This rearrangement joins TRBV20-1 to TRBJ2-2, with TRBD1 matching over 11 bases. The V gene end was trimmed by 5 bases and the J gene end by 7 bases; junction bases not matched to a gene: 9. CDR1 is DFQATT, CDR2 SNEGSKA, per germline (reference sequence). The CDR3 covers 15 residues. CDR3 protein: CSALKGQGAGGELFF. The CDR3 bases that were read are TGCAGTGCTCTCAAAGGACAGGGGGCGGGCGGGGAG.

Partial CDR3 DNA: TGTGCTAGTGGTTTGGGACTAGCGGGGGGTGAAGAGACG. Its translation: CASGLGLAGGEET. The whole CDR3 sequence reads CASGLGLAGGEETQYF. The V and J genes are TRBV12-5 and TRBJ2-3; TRBD2 aligns across 13 bases. Coverage ceases 3 residues before the CDR3 finishes, and the germline J gene fills in the end. The germline V gene encodes CDR1 LGHNT and CDR2 FRNRAP. The CDR3 contains 16 residues.

As concerns this clone: The CDR3 is cut off 3 residues early in the read; its end comes from the germline J gene. The V call is TRBV6-1, the J call TRBJ2-2; D is unresolved. The CDR3 is 11 residues long. Looked up from germline, CDR1 is MNHNS and CDR2 is SASEGT. CDR3 bases read: TGTGCCAGCAGTGAAGCGCTAGAG. This sequence encodes CASSEALE. The entire CDR3 reads CASSEALELFF.

Comment on this clone: The CDR3 end is not reached by the read, which stops 3 residues before it; the germline J gene fills it in. The V gene is TRBV2, the J gene TRBJ1-4; 8 bases fit TRBD1. Germline-derived CDR1 and CDR2 are SNHLY and FYNNEI. After removal of 8 bases from V and 2 bases from J, the junction contained 10 bases not matched to a gene. The CDR3 loop spans 16 amino acids. Here the CDR3 reads CASGQDRVDTNEKLFF. The DNA read from the CDR3 is TGTGCCAGCGGCCAGGACAGGGTTGATACTAATGAAAAA.

Of note for this clone: The missing CDR3 end, 3 residues past where the read stops, is filled in from the germline J gene. The genes are TRBV7-8 and TRBJ2-5, with 7 bases matching TRBD1. Germline V gene sequence: CDR1 SGHVS, CDR2 FQNEAQ. CDR3 length: 17 amino acids. V lost 5 bases, J lost 4 bases, and 16 bases stayed unmatched. The CDR3 spells CASSLGGRTAWRETQYF. The sequenced part of the CDR3 DNA is TGTGCCAGCAGCCTAGGGGGCAGGACCGCCTGGCGAGAGACC.

About this clone itself: The read comes to an end 3 residues before the CDR3 does, leaving the germline J gene to fill in the end. The chain links TRBV19 to TRBJ1-4, with D possibly TRBD1 on 5 matching bases. In germline, CDR1 is LNHDA, CDR2 SQIVND (reference sequence). This CDR3 comprises 12 residues. V was clipped by 9 bases and J by 6 bases, with 11 bases between them. CDR3 loop: CARDLGHEKLFF. The part of the CDR3 DNA that was read is TGTGCCAGGGACCTGGGGCATGAAAAA.

About this clone: The sequence runs out 3 residues before the end of the CDR3; the remainder is reconstructed from the germline J gene. This chain links TRBV7-2 with TRBJ2-7; a weak D match, TRBD1 (6 bases). Trimming took 5 bases from V and 0 from J, leaving 14 bases between them. The germline V gene encodes CDR1 SGHTA and CDR2 FQGNSA. This CDR3 contains 15 residues. The CDR3: CASSPLQGFSYEQYF. The sequenced CDR3 bases are TGTGCCAGCAGCCCTCTACAGGGCTTCTCCTACGAG.

Notes on this clone: Coverage ceases 3 residues before the CDR3 finishes, and the germline J gene fills in the end. This chain joins TRBV4-1 and TRBJ1-6; a weak D match, TRBD1 (5 bases). The V and J ends lost 0 bases and 9 bases respectively, with 15 bases between them. This CDR3 contains 16 residues. CDR1 and CDR2 (germline): MGHRA, YSYEKL. Here the CDR3 reads CASSQDGRGSGSPLHF. The CDR3 DNA, read in part, is TGCGCCAGCAGCCAAGATGGGCGGGGGTCGGGTTCACCC.

Turning to this clone: Read data end 3 residues before the CDR3 end; the end is taken from the germline J gene. The J gene is TRBJ2-3, the V gene TRBV6-1; TRBD1 might be the D (5 bases). Germline V gene lookup returns CDR1 MNHNS and CDR2 SASEGT. CDR3 length equals 14 residues. V was pared by 2 bases and J by 4 bases, with 10 bases between. The CDR3 region is CASSEHRPSDTQYF. The CDR3 bases that were read are TGTGCCAGCAGTGAACACAGGCCCTCAGATACG.

Worth noting for this clone: The missing CDR3 end, 3 residues past where the read stops, is filled in from the germline J gene. The chain combines TRBV10-3 with TRBJ2-2, with TRBD2 matching over 12 bases. The CDR3 is made up of 19 amino acids. V trimming: 6 bases; J trimming: 0 bases; junction bases outside the gene matches: 11. Looked up from germline, CDR1 is ENHRY and CDR2 is SYGVKD. CDR3: CAIRKTSGGSNPNTGELFF. The covered CDR3 bases are TGTGCCATCAGAAAGACTAGCGGGGGTTCTAATCCGAACACCGGGGAG.

The sequenced CDR3 bases are TGTGCCAGCTCACCACGAACAGATACC. It specifies CASSPRTDT. The complete CDR3 reads CASSPRTDTYTF. The J gene is TRBJ1-2, the V gene TRBV18; D ambiguous. The read ends 3 residues before the CDR3 terminus; that terminus is restored from the germline J gene. Germline CDR1 reads KGHSH; CDR2 reads LQKENI. This CDR3 has 12 residues.

Turning to this clone: The read terminates 3 residues ahead of where the CDR3 ends, so the germline J gene completes it. The chain has TRBV19 and TRBJ1-1; weak D call: TRBD1 (6 bases). Per germline, CDR1 LNHDA and CDR2 SQIVND (reference sequence). This CDR3 region has 14 residues. The DNA read from the CDR3 is TGTGCCAGTGCTCCAGGGGCAGCCAAAAACATT. As protein: CASAPGAAKNI. The full CDR3 reads CASAPGAAKNIAFF.

Comment on this clone: The CDR3 end is not reached by the read, which stops 3 residues before it; the germline J gene fills it in. The rearrangement uses TRBV7-2 and TRBJ2-1, with 10 positions matching TRBD1. Germline lookup yields CDR1 SGHTA and CDR2 FQGNSA. This CDR3 spans 15 amino acids. Germline trimming cut 4 bases from V and 5 bases from J; bases unmatched to any gene: 5. Incomplete CDR3 DNA: TGTGCCAGCAGCTCCCGACAGGGGGCGGACAATGAG. Its protein is CASSSRQGADNE. The full CDR3 sequence reads CASSSRQGADNEQFF. The variable domain in full, with the rest retrieved from reference TRBV7-2 and TRBJ2-1, is GAGVSQSPSNKVTEKGKDVELRCDPISGHTALYWYRQSLGQGLEFLIYFQGNSAPDKSGLPSDRFSAERTGGSVSTLTIQRTQQEDSAVYLCASSSRQGADNEQFFGPGTRLTVL.

On this clone: The read ends 3 residues shy of where the CDR3 ends; the end is completed using the germline J gene. The V gene is TRBV28, the J gene TRBJ2-3; D gene uncertain. The CDR3 contains 12 residues. Trimming removed 10 bases from V and 2 bases from J, with 10 bases in between. Germline V gene sequence: CDR1 MDHEN, CDR2 SYDVKM. The part of the CDR3 DNA that was read is TGTGCCACTATGAAAATCACAGATACG. Protein sequence: CATMKITDT. The whole CDR3 sequence is CATMKITDTQYF. The full variable domain, its missing parts supplied by reference TRBV28 and TRBJ2-3, is DVKVTQSSRYLVKRTGEKVFLECVQDMDHENMFWYRQDPGLGLRLIYFSYDVKMKEKGDIPEGYSVSREKKERFSLILESASTNQTSMYLCATMKITDTQYFGPGTRLTVL.

On this clone itself: The DNA ends 3 residues before the CDR3 does, and the rest of the CDR3 is filled in from the germline J gene. This sequence joins TRBV28 and TRBJ2-5, with 7 bases lining up with TRBD2. This CDR3 comprises 15 residues. The V gene's germline CDR1 is MDHEN and CDR2 SYDVKM. After removal of 5 bases from V and 7 bases from J, the junction contained 13 bases not matched to a gene. The CDR3 here is CASSPGLVGGGTQYF. The DNA read from the CDR3 is TGTGCCAGCAGTCCCGGACTAGTGGGCGGTGGGACC.

The part of the CDR3 DNA that was read is TGTGCCAGCAGTTTCCAGGGAGATATCTCGGGT. Protein: CASSFQGDISG. The complete CDR3 protein is CASSFQGDISGQYF. The gene calls are TRBV2 and TRBJ2-4; D could derive from TRBD1 or TRBD2 (5 bases each). The read finishes 3 residues shy of the CDR3 end, and the germline J gene is used to complete it. Per the germline V gene, CDR1 is SNHLY and CDR2 is FYNNEI. CDR3 length equals 14 residues.

Concerning this clone itself: Coverage ceases 3 residues before the CDR3 finishes, and the germline J gene fills in the end. This sequence joins TRBV19 and TRBJ1-1, with 8 bases aligning to TRBD1. Trimming took 7 bases from V and 1 from J; bases not matched to a gene: 17. Germline CDR1 and CDR2: LNHDA and SQIVND (reference sequence). The CDR3 consists of 18 residues. CDR3 amino acids: CASTHRGGTGGKNTEAFF. The sequenced part of the CDR3 DNA is TGTGCCAGTACTCATAGGGGAGGGACAGGCGGGAAGAACACTGAA.

Comment on this clone: The read ends 3 residues early relative to the CDR3; the germline J gene fills the gap. The chain carries TRBV12-3 or TRBV12-4 and TRBJ2-5, with TRBD2 matching over 9 bases. The CDR3 consists of 15 residues. The V and J ends lost 5 bases and 4 bases, in that order; junction bases with no gene match: 8. CDR3 DNA, as far as it was read: TGTGCCAGCAGTCTTGGCGGGGGGGCGGGAGAGACC. This translates into CASSLGGGAGET. The CDR3 as a whole reads CASSLGGGAGETQYF.

Note on this clone: The sequence runs out 3 residues before the end of the CDR3; the remainder is reconstructed from the germline J gene. The chain has TRBV2 and TRBJ1-1; possibly TRBD1 for D (6 bases). Germline CDR1 SNHLY, CDR2 FYNNEI. The CDR3 extends over 16 amino acids. Trimming cost V 11 bases and J 4 bases, with 26 bases left between them. CDR3 residues: CADRLDSWGLSTEAFF. The part of the CDR3 DNA that was read is TGTGCCGACCGATTGGACAGTTGGGGACTATCCACTGAA.